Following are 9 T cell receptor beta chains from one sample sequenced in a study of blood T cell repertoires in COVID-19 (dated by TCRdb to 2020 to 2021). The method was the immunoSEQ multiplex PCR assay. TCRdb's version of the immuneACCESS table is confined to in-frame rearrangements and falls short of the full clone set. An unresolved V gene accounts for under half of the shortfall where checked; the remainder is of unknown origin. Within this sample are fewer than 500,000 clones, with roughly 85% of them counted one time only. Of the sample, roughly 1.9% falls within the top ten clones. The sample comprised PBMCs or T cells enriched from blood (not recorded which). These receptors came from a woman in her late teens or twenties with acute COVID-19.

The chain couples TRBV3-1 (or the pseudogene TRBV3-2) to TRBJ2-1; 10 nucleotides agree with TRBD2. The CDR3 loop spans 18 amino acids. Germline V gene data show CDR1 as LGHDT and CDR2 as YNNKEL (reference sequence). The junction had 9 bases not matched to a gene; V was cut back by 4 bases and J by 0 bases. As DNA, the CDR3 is TGTGCCAGCAGCCGGACTAGCGGCTCCCTGAGCTCCTACAATGAGCAGTTCTTC. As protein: CASSRTSGSLSSYNEQFF.

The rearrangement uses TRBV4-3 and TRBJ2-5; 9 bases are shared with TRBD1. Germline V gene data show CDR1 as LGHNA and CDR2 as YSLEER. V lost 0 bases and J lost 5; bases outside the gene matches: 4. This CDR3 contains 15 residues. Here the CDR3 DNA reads TGCGCCAGCAGCCAAGATACAGGGGGCCTCGAGACCCAGTACTTC. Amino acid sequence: CASSQDTGGLETQYF.

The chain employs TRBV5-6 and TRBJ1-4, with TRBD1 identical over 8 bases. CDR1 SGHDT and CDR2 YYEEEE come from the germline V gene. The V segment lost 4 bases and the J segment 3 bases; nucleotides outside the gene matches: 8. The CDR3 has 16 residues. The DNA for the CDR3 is TGTGCCAGCAGCATGGAACGACAGGGGCCTAATGAAAAACTGTTTTTT. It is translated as CASSMERQGPNEKLFF.

The CDR3, as DNA: TGCGCCAGCAGCCAAGATGCCACGACAGGGAAGCTGAACACTGAAGCTTTCTTT. It specifies CASSQDATTGKLNTEAFF. This chain uses TRBV4-3 with TRBJ1-1; TRBD1 agrees at 7 bases. CDR1 LGHNA and CDR2 YSLEER come from the germline V gene. The CDR3 runs 18 residues. V dropped 0 bases and J dropped 0; count of bases not matched to a gene: 10.

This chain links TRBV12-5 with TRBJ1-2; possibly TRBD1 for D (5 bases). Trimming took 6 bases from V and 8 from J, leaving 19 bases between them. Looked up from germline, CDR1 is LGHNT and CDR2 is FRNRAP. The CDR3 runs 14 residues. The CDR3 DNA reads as TGTGCTAGTGGAGCCGGGGGGGTGCAAGGAGGCTACACCTTC. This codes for CASGAGGVQGGYTF.

CDR3 coding DNA: TGTGCCAGCAGCTTAGGGCAGGGGGCGAACTATGGCTACACCTTC. Translating gives CASSLGQGANYGYTF. V and J are TRBV7-8 and TRBJ1-2; 8 positions agree with TRBD1. The CDR3 contains 15 residues. Germline assignment: CDR1 SGHVS and CDR2 FQNEAQ. The V and J ends lost 1 base and 2 bases, in that order; junction bases with no gene match: 3.

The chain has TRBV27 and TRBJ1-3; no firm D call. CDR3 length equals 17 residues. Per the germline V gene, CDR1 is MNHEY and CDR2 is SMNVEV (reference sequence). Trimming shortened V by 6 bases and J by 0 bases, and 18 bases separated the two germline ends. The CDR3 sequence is CASSFIPPGISGNTIYF. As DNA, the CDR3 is TGTGCCAGCAGCTTCATTCCTCCCGGGATCTCTGGAAACACCATATATTTT.

The CDR3 protein is CASTNDGDYNSPLHF. The CDR3 DNA follows: TGTGCCAGCACAAACGACGGGGATTATAATTCACCCCTCCACTTT. V gene TRBV6-5 combines with J gene TRBJ1-6; D gene uncertain. Trimming removed 7 bases at V and 4 bases at J, with 14 bases between. This CDR3 spans 15 amino acids. From germline, CDR1 is MNHEY and CDR2 SVGAGI.

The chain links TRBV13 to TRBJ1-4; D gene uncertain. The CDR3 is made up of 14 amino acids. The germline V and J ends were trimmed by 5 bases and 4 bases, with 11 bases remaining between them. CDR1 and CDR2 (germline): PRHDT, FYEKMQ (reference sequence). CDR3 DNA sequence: TGTGCCAGCAGCGTCCGGGAACGTAATGAAAAACTGTTTTTT. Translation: CASSVRERNEKLFF.